The source of this T cell receptor beta chain is a study of blood T cell repertoires in COVID-19. Some clones are missing from TCRdb's copy, which holds only in-frame ones; the method was immunoSEQ multiplex PCR. The profile shows around 220,000 clones, roughly 89% of them singletons. Cohorts were based on clinical histories the participants reported. Cohort 3 recovered donors had two negative PCRs, clearance, or symptom resolution. This clone was picked up one time. Losses at the gene ends were 8 bases for V and 4 bases for J; bases not matched to a gene: 7. This CDR3 has 13 residues. Germline loops: CDR1 GTSNPN, CDR2 SVGIG (reference sequence).

The TCR comes from a woman between 35 and 50 years old who had recovered from COVID-19. The rearrangement uses TRBV30 and TRBJ2-5, with 10 bases that match TRBD1. Sequenced material: PBMCs or T cells enriched from blood (not recorded which). CDR3 in DNA: TGTGCCGGCCAGACAGGGGGCTTAGAGACCCAGTACTTC. Translation gives CAGQTGGLETQYF.